Described below is a single T cell receptor beta chain sequence and its context. Germline is not matched at one junction end, which may reflect a read error. The CDR3 has 14 residues. In germline, CDR1 is DFQATT, CDR2 SNEGSKA (reference sequence). These data originate in a study of blood T cells in healthy people across ages. The second PCR ran 7 to 11 cycles with a sample-barcoded 5' primer and J-beta primers. TCRdb passed the 5' RACE reads through MiXCR, listing each CDR3 protein once. The table has 1.5 million to 2 million distinct CDR3 sequences, about 31% seen once. The sample consisted of blood. V gene TRBV20-1 combines with J gene TRBJ2-2; 10 positions match TRBD2. This TCR derives from a woman in her twenties or thirties in good health. The chain's CDR3 is CSAKGPSGGGELFF. The DNA of the CDR3 is TGCAGCGCTAAGGGGCCTAGCGGGGGCGGGGAGCTGTTTTTT.